What follows are 3 T cell receptor beta chains derived from one specimen sequenced in a study of cytomegalovirus exposure and HLA in healthy donors. The PCR had 60 Vbeta and 13 Jbeta primers. Sequencing used immunoSEQ multiplex PCR; TCRdb keeps in-frame clones, though not all of them. The sample includes about 55,000 clones. The specimen was PBMCs. These receptors were taken from a man between 50 and 59 years old in good health and CMV-seropositive.

The J gene is TRBJ2-7, the V gene TRBV6-5, with TRBD1 matching 7 bases. The V segment lost 6 bases and the J segment 13 bases; nucleotides outside the gene matches: 15. This CDR3 is 13 amino acids long. CDR1 and CDR2 (germline): MNHEY, SVGAGI. CDR3 sequence: CASSATPGQTKYF. For the CDR3, the DNA is TGTGCCAGCAGCGCTACTCCGGGACAGACTAAATACTTC.

This sequence joins TRBV7-9 and TRBJ1-2; D unresolved. V lost 1 base to trimming and J lost 7 bases, with 16 bases between them. Germline loops: CDR1 SEHNR, CDR2 FQNEAQ (reference sequence). The CDR3 length is 15 residues. This CDR3 is CASSLDVRGPGGYTF. CDR3 nucleotides: TGTGCCAGCAGCTTAGATGTCCGAGGGCCGGGTGGCTACACCTTC.

The J gene is TRBJ1-2, the V gene TRBV18; D remains unclear. The CDR3 runs 19 residues. The V gene's germline CDR1 is KGHSH and CDR2 LQKENI. With 2 bases removed from V and 2 bases from J, the gap between germline ends came to 24 bases. As DNA, the CDR3 is TGTGCCAGCTCACCAAGGAGAATGAGAGCTTCCCTTAGAAACTATGGCTACACCTTC. It encodes CASSPRRMRASLRNYGYTF. The variable domain in full, with the rest retrieved from reference TRBV18 and TRBJ1-2, is NAGVMQNPRHLVRRRGQEARLRCSPMKGHSHVYWYRQLPEEGLKFMVYLQKENIIDESGMPKERFSAEFPKEGPSILRIQQVVRGDSAAYFCASSPRRMRASLRNYGYTFGSGTRLTVV.